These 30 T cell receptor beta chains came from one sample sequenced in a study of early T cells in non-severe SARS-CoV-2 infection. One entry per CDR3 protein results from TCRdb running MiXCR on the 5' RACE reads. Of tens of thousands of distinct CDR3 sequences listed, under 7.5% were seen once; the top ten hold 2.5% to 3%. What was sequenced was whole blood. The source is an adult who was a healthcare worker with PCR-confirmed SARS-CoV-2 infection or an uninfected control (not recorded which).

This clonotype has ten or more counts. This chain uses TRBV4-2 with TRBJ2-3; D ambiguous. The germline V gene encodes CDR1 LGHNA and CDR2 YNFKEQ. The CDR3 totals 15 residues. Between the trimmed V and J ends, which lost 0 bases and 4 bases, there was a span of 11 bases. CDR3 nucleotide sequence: TGTGCCAGCAGCCAAGATAGCCACGGGTCAGATACGCAGTATTTT. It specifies CASSQDSHGSDTQYF.

The CDR3 loop reads CSASGGFNQPQHF. In DNA form, the CDR3 reads TGCAGCGCCTCCGGGGGGTTCAATCAGCCCCAGCATTTT. The J gene is TRBJ1-5, the V gene TRBV29-1; tentative D call: TRBD1 (5 bases). CDR1 is SQVTM and CDR2 is ANQGSEA in the germline V gene. Trimming cost V 7 bases and J 3 bases, with 13 bases left between them. This CDR3 comprises 13 residues.

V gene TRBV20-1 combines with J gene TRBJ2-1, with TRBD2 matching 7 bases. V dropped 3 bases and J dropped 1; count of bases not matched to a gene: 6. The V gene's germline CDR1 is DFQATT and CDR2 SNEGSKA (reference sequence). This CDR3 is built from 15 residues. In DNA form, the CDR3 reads TGCAGTGCTAGTCAGGGAGGGCCTTCCTACAATGAGCAGTTCTTC. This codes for CSASQGGPSYNEQFF.

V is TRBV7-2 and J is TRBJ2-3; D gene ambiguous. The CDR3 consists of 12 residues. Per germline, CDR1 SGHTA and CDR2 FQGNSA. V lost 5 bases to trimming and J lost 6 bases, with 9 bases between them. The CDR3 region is CASSPDIDTQYF. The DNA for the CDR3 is TGTGCCAGCAGCCCCGATATTGATACGCAGTATTTT.

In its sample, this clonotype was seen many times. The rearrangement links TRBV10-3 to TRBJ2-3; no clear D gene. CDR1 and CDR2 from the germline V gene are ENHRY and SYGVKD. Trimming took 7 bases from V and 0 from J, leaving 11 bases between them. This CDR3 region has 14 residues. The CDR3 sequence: CAITDTASTDTQYF. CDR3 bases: TGTGCCATCACCGACACCGCGAGCACAGATACGCAGTATTTT.

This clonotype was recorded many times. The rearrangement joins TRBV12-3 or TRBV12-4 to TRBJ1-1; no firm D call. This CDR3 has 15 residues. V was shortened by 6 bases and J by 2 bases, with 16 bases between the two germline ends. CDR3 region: CASRVAGGSNTEAFF. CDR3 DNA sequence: TGTGCCAGCAGAGTAGCCGGAGGGTCCAACACTGAAGCTTTCTTT.

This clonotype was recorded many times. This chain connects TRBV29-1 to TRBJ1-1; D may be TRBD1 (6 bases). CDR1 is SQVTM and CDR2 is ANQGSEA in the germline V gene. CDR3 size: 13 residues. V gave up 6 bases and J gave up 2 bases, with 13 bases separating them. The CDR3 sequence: CSVLRGRNTEAFF. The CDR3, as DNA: TGCAGCGTCCTCAGGGGCCGTAACACTGAAGCTTTCTTT.

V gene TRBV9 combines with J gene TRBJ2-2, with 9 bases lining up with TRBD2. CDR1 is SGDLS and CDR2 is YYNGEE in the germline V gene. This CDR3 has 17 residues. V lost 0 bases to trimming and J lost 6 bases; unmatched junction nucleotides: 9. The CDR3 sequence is CASSVGGEGLASGELFF. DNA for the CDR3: TGTGCCAGCAGCGTAGGAGGCGAGGGACTAGCCTCCGGGGAGCTGTTTTTT.

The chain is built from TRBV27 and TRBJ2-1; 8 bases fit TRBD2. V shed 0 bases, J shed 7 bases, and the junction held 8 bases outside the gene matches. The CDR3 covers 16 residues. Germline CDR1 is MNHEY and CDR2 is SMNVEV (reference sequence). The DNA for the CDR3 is TGTGCCAGCAGTTTATCGGGACTAGAGGGGAGAAATGAGCAGTTCTTC. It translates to CASSLSGLEGRNEQFF.

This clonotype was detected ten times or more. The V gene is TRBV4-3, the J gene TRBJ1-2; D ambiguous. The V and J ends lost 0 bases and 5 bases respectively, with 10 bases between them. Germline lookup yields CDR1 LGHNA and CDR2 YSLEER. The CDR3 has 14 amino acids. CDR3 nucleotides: TGCGCCAGCAGCCAAGATGAGGGCCCATATGGCTACACCTTC. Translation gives CASSQDEGPYGYTF.

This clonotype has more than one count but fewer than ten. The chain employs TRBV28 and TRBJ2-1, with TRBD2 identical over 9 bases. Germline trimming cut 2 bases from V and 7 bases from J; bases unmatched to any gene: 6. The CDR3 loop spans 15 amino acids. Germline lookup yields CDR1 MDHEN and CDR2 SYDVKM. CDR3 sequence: CASSLTSSGENEQFF. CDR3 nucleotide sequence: TGTGCCAGCAGTTTAACGTCTAGCGGGGAAAATGAGCAGTTCTTC.

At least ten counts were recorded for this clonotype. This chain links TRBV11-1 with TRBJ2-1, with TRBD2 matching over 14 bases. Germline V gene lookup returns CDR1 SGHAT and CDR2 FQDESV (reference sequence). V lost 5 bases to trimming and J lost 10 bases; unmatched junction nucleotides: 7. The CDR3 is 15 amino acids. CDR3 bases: TGTGCCAGCAGCGTGACTAGCGGGAGGGCAGGGGAGCAGTTCTTC. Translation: CASSVTSGRAGEQFF.

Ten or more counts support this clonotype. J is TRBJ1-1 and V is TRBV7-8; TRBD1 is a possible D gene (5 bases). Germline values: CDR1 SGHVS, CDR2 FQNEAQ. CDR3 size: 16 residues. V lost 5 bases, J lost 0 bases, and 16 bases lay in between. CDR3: CASSGGRSPMNTEAFF. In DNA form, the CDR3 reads TGTGCCAGCAGCGGGGGACGGAGCCCCATGAACACTGAAGCTTTCTTT.

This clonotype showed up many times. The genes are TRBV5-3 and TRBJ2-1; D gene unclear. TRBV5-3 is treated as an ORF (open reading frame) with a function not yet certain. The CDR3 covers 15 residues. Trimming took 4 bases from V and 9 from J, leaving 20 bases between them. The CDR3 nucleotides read TGTGCCAGAAGCCCCCCCCAGACCACGTCGGGTGAGCAGTTCTTC. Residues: CARSPPQTTSGEQFF.

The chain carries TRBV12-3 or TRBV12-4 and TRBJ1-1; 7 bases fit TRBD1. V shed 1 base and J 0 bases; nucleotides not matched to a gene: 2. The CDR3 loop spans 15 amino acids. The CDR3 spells CASSLGGQMNTEAFF. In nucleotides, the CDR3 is TGTGCCAGCAGTTTAGGGGGACAGATGAACACTGAAGCTTTCTTT.

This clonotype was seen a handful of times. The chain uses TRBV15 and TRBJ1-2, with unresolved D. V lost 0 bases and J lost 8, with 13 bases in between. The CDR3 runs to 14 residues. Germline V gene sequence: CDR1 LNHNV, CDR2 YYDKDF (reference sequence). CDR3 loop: CATSREGIGYGYTF. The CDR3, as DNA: TGTGCCACCAGCAGAGAAGGAATCGGCTACGGCTACACCTTC.

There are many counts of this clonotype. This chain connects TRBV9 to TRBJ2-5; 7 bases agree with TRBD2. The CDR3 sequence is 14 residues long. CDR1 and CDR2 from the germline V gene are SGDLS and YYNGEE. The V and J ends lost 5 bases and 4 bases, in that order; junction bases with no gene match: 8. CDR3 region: CASSGGLLTETQYF. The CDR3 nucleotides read TGTGCCAGCAGTGGGGGACTACTTACAGAGACCCAGTACTTC.

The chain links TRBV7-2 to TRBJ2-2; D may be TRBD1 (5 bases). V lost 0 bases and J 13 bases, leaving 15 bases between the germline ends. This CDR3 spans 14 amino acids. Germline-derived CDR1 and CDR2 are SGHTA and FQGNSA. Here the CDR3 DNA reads TGTGCCAGCAGCTTAGCTCGCAGGGCGGTTGGGCTGTTTTTT. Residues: CASSLARRAVGLFF. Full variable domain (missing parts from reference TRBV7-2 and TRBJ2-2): GAGVSQSPSNKVTEKGKDVELRCDPISGHTALYWYRQSLGQGLEFLIYFQGNSAPDKSGLPSDRFSAERTGGSVSTLTIQRTQQEDSAVYLCASSLARRAVGLFFGEGSRLTVL.

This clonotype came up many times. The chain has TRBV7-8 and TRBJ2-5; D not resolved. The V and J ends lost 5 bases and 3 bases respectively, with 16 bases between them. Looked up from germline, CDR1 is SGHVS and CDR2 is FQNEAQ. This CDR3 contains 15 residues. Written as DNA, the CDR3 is TGTGCCAGCAGCGCAGATCGGGTCTTCGAAGAGACCCAGTACTTC. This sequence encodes CASSADRVFEETQYF.

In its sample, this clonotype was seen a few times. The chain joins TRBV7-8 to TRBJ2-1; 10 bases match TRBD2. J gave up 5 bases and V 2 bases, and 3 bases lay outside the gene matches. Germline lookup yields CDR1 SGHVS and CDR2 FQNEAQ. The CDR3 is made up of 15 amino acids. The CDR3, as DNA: TGTGCCAGCAGCTTAATAACTAGCGGGAACAATGAGCAGTTCTTC. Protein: CASSLITSGNNEQFF.

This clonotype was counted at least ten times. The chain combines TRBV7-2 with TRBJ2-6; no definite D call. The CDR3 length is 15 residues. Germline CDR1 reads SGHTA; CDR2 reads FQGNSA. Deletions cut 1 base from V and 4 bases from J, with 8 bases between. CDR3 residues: CASSLEALGANVLTF. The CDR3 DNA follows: TGTGCCAGCAGCTTAGAGGCTCTGGGGGCCAACGTCCTGACTTTC.

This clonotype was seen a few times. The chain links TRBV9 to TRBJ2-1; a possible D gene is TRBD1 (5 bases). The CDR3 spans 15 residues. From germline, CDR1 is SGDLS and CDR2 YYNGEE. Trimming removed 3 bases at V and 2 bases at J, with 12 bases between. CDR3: CASSGSVGPYNEQFF. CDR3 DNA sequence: TGTGCCAGCAGCGGGAGCGTGGGGCCCTACAATGAGCAGTTCTTC.

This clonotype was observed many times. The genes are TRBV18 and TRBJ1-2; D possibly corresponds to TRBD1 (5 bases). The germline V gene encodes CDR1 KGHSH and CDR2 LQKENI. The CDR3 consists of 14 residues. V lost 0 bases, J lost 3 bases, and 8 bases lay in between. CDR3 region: CASSPPGLDYGYTF. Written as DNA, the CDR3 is TGTGCCAGCTCACCACCGGGACTCGACTATGGCTACACCTTC.

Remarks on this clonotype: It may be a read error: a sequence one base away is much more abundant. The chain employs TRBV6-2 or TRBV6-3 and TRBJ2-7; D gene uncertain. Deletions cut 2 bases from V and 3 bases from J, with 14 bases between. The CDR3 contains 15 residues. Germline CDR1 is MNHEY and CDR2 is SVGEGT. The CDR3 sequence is CASSYGVLVGYEQYF. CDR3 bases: TGTGCCAGCAGTTACGGTGTGCTAGTGGGCTACGAGCAGTACTTC.

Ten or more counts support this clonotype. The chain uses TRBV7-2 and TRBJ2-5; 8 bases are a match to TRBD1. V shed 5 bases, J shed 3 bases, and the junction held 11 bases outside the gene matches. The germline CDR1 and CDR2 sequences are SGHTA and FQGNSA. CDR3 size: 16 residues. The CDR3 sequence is CASSKAGTGVEETQYF. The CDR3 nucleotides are TGTGCCAGCAGCAAGGCCGGGACAGGAGTCGAAGAGACCCAGTACTTC. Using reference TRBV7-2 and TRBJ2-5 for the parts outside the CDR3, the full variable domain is GAGVSQSPSNKVTEKGKDVELRCDPISGHTALYWYRQSLGQGLEFLIYFQGNSAPDKSGLPSDRFSAERTGGSVSTLTIQRTQQEDSAVYLCASSKAGTGVEETQYFGPGTRLLVL.

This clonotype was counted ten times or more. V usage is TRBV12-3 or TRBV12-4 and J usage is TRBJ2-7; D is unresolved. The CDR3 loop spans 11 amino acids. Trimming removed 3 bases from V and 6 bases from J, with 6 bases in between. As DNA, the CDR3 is TGTGCCAGCAGTTTTGGATCCGAGCAGTACTTC. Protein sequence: CASSFGSEQYF.

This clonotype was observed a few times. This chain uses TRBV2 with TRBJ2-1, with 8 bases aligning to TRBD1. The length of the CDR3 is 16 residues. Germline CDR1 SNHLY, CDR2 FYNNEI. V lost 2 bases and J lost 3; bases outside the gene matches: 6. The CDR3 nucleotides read TGTGCCAGCAGTGAAAGAGACAGGGGCAACTACAATGAGCAGTTCTTC. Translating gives CASSERDRGNYNEQFF.

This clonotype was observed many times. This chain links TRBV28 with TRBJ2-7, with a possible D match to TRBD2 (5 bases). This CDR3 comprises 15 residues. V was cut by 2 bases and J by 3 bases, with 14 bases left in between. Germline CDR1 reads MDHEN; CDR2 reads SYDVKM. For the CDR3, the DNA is TGTGCCAGCAGTTTAAGCTGGTCACGGGACTACGAGCAGTACTTC. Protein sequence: CASSLSWSRDYEQYF.

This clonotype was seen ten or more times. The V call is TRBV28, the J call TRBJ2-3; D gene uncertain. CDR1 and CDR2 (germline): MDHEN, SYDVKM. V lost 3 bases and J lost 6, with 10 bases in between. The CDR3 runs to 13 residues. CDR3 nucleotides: TGTGCCAGCAGTTTCCCCCCGGTCGATACGCAGTATTTT. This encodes CASSFPPVDTQYF.

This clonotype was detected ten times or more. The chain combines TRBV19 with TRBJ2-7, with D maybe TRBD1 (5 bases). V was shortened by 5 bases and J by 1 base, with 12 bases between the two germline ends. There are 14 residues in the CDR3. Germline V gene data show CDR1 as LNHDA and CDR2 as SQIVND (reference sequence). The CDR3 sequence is CASSPRQGSYEQYF. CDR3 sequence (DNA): TGTGCCAGTAGTCCCAGGCAGGGATCCTACGAGCAGTACTTC.